This passage covers 25 T cell receptor beta chains from one sample sequenced in a study of T cells in Graves' hyperthyroidism and ophthalmopathy. TCR beta CDR3 sequences were amplified from RNA transcripts. First-round RT-PCR targeting the TCR CDR3 was performed with the HTBI primer set. MiXCR, run by TCRdb on the multiplex PCR reads, gives a single entry per CDR3 protein. The sample yields 200,000 to 250,000 distinct CDR3 sequences, around 17% seen once. Input material: blood. These receptors originate from a young woman with Graves' ophthalmopathy.

This clonotype was recorded many times. This chain joins TRBV30 and TRBJ1-2, with D possibly TRBD1 on 5 matching bases. V lost 5 bases, J lost 8 bases, and 15 bases lay in between. CDR1 and CDR2 from the germline V gene are GTSNPN and SVGIG (reference sequence). This CDR3 has 12 residues. Here the CDR3 DNA reads TGTGCCTGGTACGGAGGGGCAGGAGGCTACACCTTC. This codes for CAWYGGAGGYTF.

This clonotype showed up many times. The rearrangement joins TRBV7-9 to TRBJ2-1; D possibly corresponds to TRBD1 (6 bases). V was shortened by 4 bases and J by 0 bases, with 16 bases between the two germline ends. The V gene's germline CDR1 is SEHNR and CDR2 FQNEAQ (reference sequence). This CDR3 region has 17 residues. The DNA for the CDR3 is TGTGCCAGCAGCTCAATAAAGGGGACAAACTCCTACAATGAGCAGTTCTTC. This translates into CASSSIKGTNSYNEQFF.

About this clonotype itself: It may be a read error: a sequence one base away is much more abundant. This chain joins TRBV30 and TRBJ2-7, with TRBD2 matching 9 bases. CDR1 GTSNPN and CDR2 SVGIG come from the germline V gene (reference sequence). The CDR3 sequence is 15 residues long. V gave up 3 bases and J gave up 5 bases; unmatched junction bases: 11. The CDR3, as DNA: TGTGCCTGGAGGGGGGCGGGAGGGCGAGTGGACGAGCAGTACTTC. This codes for CAWRGAGGRVDEQYF.

In this sample, this clonotype turned up many times. The chain uses TRBV18 and TRBJ1-6; 7 bases map to TRBD1. Germline CDR1 and CDR2: KGHSH and LQKENI. The CDR3 covers 15 residues. V trimming: 3 bases; J trimming: 7 bases; junction bases outside the gene matches: 6. The CDR3 protein is CASSPPTGSNSPLHF. The CDR3 nucleotides are TGTGCCAGCTCACCTCCGACAGGGAGCAATTCACCCCTCCACTTT.

This clonotype was seen repeatedly, ten times or more. V is TRBV3-1 and J is TRBJ2-2; D is perhaps TRBD1 or TRBD2 (6 bases each). This CDR3 contains 14 residues. Trimming took off 6 bases at V and 6 bases at J, with 14 bases between the two ends. Germline CDR1 reads LGHDT; CDR2 reads YNNKEL (reference sequence). This chain's CDR3 is CASSQSGAAGELFF. The DNA for the CDR3 is TGTGCCAGCAGTCAATCGGGGGCCGCCGGGGAGCTGTTTTTT.

In its sample, this clonotype was seen many times. The chain recombines TRBV3-1 with TRBJ2-2; 9 nucleotides agree with TRBD1. The V gene end was trimmed by 4 bases and the J gene end by 7 bases; junction bases not matched to a gene: 4. The CDR3 is 14 residues long. Germline V lookup: CDR1 LGHDT, CDR2 YNNKEL (reference sequence). The CDR3 protein is CASSRQGGSGELFF. Written as DNA, the CDR3 is TGTGCCAGCAGCCGACAGGGGGGTAGCGGGGAGCTGTTTTTT. The variable domain in full, completed from reference TRBV3-1 and TRBJ2-2, reads DTAVSQTPKYLVTQMGNDKSIKCEQNLGHDTMYWYKQDSKKFLKIMFSYNNKELIINETVPNRFSPKSPDKAHLNLHINSLELGDSAVYFCASSRQGGSGELFFGEGSRLTVL.

This clonotype showed up many times. The J gene is TRBJ2-1, the V gene TRBV27, with 7 bases fitting TRBD1. The CDR3 spans 14 residues. Per germline, CDR1 MNHEY and CDR2 SMNVEV (reference sequence). The trim removed 5 bases at V and 4 bases at J, leaving 5 bases unmatched. The CDR3 here is CASSLGQVYNEQFF. The CDR3 DNA reads as TGTGCCAGCAGTCTAGGACAGGTTTACAATGAGCAGTTCTTC.

This clonotype has at least ten counts. This CDR3 reads CASSSPWGSSYEQYF. DNA for the CDR3: TGTGCCAGCAGTTCCCCTTGGGGGAGCTCCTACGAGCAGTACTTC. The chain is built from TRBV12-3 or TRBV12-4 and TRBJ2-7, with D perhaps TRBD1 or TRBD2 (5 bases each). V was shortened by 4 bases and J by 0 bases, with 13 bases between the two germline ends. The CDR3 is 15 residues long.

This clonotype was observed many times. V usage is TRBV5-1 and J usage is TRBJ2-2; the D gene could be TRBD1 or TRBD2 (5 bases each). V dropped 0 bases and J dropped 4 bases, with 22 bases sitting between them. The CDR3 sequence is 19 residues long. From germline, CDR1 is SGHRS and CDR2 YFSETQ. The CDR3, as DNA: TGCGCCAGCAGCTTGGGAGGGGATGCAGGGCAGAAAAGCACCGGGGAGCTGTTTTTT. Protein product: CASSLGGDAGQKSTGELFF.

This clonotype was recorded at least ten times. The chain couples TRBV7-6 to TRBJ2-3, with D unresolved. This CDR3 contains 15 residues. V lost 5 bases, J lost 0 bases, and 12 bases lay in between. The germline V gene encodes CDR1 SGHVS and CDR2 FNYEAQ. CDR3 residues: CASSTRGYSTDTQYF. The CDR3 nucleotides are TGTGCCAGCAGCACCCGTGGGTATAGCACAGATACGCAGTATTTT.

Of note for this clonotype: A much more abundant neighbour one base away suggests this may be a read error. The gene calls are TRBV7-9 and TRBJ2-3, with D tentatively TRBD2 (5 bases). The V gene's germline CDR1 is SEHNR and CDR2 FQNEAQ (reference sequence). Trimming removed 1 base from V and 1 base from J, with 15 bases in between. The CDR3 consists of 17 residues. The CDR3 sequence is CASSLVGSVRGTDTQYF. The CDR3 DNA follows: TGTGCCAGCAGCTTAGTGGGCAGCGTGAGGGGCACAGATACGCAGTATTTT.

This clonotype was counted ten times or more. The DNA of the CDR3 is TGCAGTGCTAGAGATCGTGCGGGAGGAGATACGCAGTATTTT. Encoded protein: CSARDRAGGDTQYF. This rearrangement joins TRBV20-1 to TRBJ2-3; the match to TRBD2 covers 8 bases. Trimming cost V 0 bases and J 5 bases; bases outside gene matches: 4. Germline V CDR1 and CDR2: DFQATT, SNEGSKA (reference sequence). The CDR3 consists of 14 residues.

This clonotype was picked up many times. The CDR3 loop is CASSQGVGYNEQFF. In DNA, the CDR3 is TGTGCCAGCAGCCAAGGAGTCGGCTACAATGAGCAGTTCTTC. The V call is TRBV3-1, the J call TRBJ2-1; no clear D gene. Trimming cost V 1 base and J 3 bases, with 7 bases left between them. This CDR3 is 14 amino acids long. Germline V gives CDR1 LGHDT, CDR2 YNNKEL (reference sequence).

This clonotype was counted at least ten times. The chain links TRBV28 to TRBJ1-5; 8 bases are a match to TRBD1. Germline trimming cut 6 bases from V and 5 bases from J; bases unmatched to any gene: 9. Germline V CDR1 and CDR2: MDHEN, SYDVKM. The CDR3 has 15 residues. CDR3 in DNA: TGTGCCAGCAGACCAGACAGGGGTTATCATCAGCCCCAGCATTTT. This translates into CASRPDRGYHQPQHF.

This clonotype was detected ten times or more. The chain links TRBV6-2 or TRBV6-3 to TRBJ2-1; D is possibly TRBD1 or TRBD2 (5 bases each). The CDR3 has 16 amino acids. CDR1 and CDR2 (germline): MNHEY, SVGEGT. V dropped 1 base and J dropped 8 bases, with 18 bases sitting between them. The CDR3 region has the DNA TGTGCCAGCAGTTACTTTCCGGGGCCACAATATCATGAGCAGTTCTTC. This gives the protein CASSYFPGPQYHEQFF.

There are a few counts of this clonotype. The rearrangement links TRBV5-4 to TRBJ2-7; D perhaps matches TRBD1 (6 bases). Per the germline V gene, CDR1 is SGHNT and CDR2 is YYREEE (reference sequence). The CDR3 runs to 14 residues. V was shortened by 4 bases and J by 0 bases, with 11 bases between the two germline ends. Here the CDR3 reads CASSLDRFSYEQYF. The CDR3 nucleotides read TGTGCCAGCAGCCTCGACAGGTTCTCCTACGAGCAGTACTTC.

This clonotype has a count of ten or more. J is TRBJ2-7 and V is TRBV12-3 or TRBV12-4; maybe TRBD2 (6 bases). The CDR3 runs 11 residues. V was pared by 6 bases and J by 9 bases, with 12 bases between. The CDR3 DNA follows: TGTGCCAGCAGCCGGGGGTTAGGGCAGTACTTC. Protein sequence: CASSRGLGQYF.

This clonotype occurred many times. The chain's CDR3 is CASSFPGLASSYNEQFF. The DNA of the CDR3 is TGTGCCAGCAGTTTTCCGGGACTAGCGAGCTCCTACAATGAGCAGTTCTTC. The J gene is TRBJ2-1, the V gene TRBV5-6, with 10 bases that match TRBD2. After removal of 5 bases from V and 0 bases from J, the junction contained 8 bases not matched to a gene. The CDR3 length is 17 residues. CDR1 is SGHDT, CDR2 YYEEEE, per germline.

About this clonotype: The final CDR3 position lacks the conserved phenylalanine or tryptophan, pointing to a likely read error. The V call is TRBV3-1, the J call TRBJ1-1; D may be TRBD1 (6 bases). The V and J ends lost 3 bases and 1 base respectively, with 12 bases between them. The CDR3 contains 15 residues. Looked up from germline, CDR1 is LGHDT and CDR2 is YNNKEL (reference sequence). CDR3 coding DNA: TGTGCCAGCAGCCATAGGACAGCCCGGAACACTGAAGCTTTCCTT. Encoded protein: CASSHRTARNTEAFL.

This clonotype was observed a few times. The chain recombines TRBV25-1 with TRBJ2-2; tentative D call: TRBD1 (5 bases). This CDR3 comprises 13 residues. Germline V gives CDR1 MGHDK, CDR2 SYGVNS. V was pared by 6 bases and J by 6 bases, with 11 bases between. The DNA of the CDR3 is TGTGCCAGCAGGGCAGGGTCGGCCGGGGAGCTGTTTTTT. Amino acid sequence: CASRAGSAGELFF.

This clonotype was picked up many times. This rearrangement joins TRBV18 to TRBJ2-5, with unresolved D. Germline V gene data show CDR1 as KGHSH and CDR2 as LQKENI. Trimming shortened V by 2 bases and J by 2 bases, and 6 bases separated the two germline ends. The CDR3 contains 13 residues. The CDR3 nucleotides are TGTGCCAGCTCACCAGGGTATCAAGAGACCCAGTACTTC. Translation gives CASSPGYQETQYF.

This clonotype was recorded many times. Written as DNA, the CDR3 is TGTGCCTGGAGTGTTTCAGGGGGCACAGATACGCAGTATTTT. Translation gives CAWSVSGGTDTQYF. This chain links TRBV30 with TRBJ2-3; a weak D match, TRBD1 (6 bases). The germline V gene encodes CDR1 GTSNPN and CDR2 SVGIG (reference sequence). There are 14 residues in the CDR3. The V gene lost 0 bases and the J gene lost 1 base, with 8 bases spanning the gap.

The sample holds many counts of this clonotype. The rearrangement uses TRBV7-3 and TRBJ2-2; 9 bases fit TRBD1. In germline, CDR1 is SGHTA, CDR2 FQGTGA. CDR3 length: 18 residues. V was clipped by 2 bases and J by 4 bases; unmatched bases: 11. The CDR3, as DNA: TGTGCCAGCAGCTTATTTCCCCCGCGGGGACAGGGCACCGGGGAGCTGTTTTTT. Protein sequence: CASSLFPPRGQGTGELFF.

In this sample, this clonotype turned up a few times. The CDR3: CASSLGDSWIYGYTF. The CDR3, as DNA: TGTGCCAGTAGTCTAGGGGACAGTTGGATCTATGGCTACACCTTC. The V and J genes are TRBV19 and TRBJ1-2, with TRBD1 matching over 7 bases. J gave up 4 bases and V 5 bases, and 10 bases lay outside the gene matches. The CDR3 length is 15 residues. The germline V gene has CDR1 LNHDA and CDR2 SQIVND (reference sequence).

This clonotype was picked up many times. V and J are TRBV24-1 and TRBJ2-1, with no clear D. Germline V gene sequence: CDR1 KGHDR, CDR2 SFDVKD. With 3 bases removed from V and 10 bases from J, the gap between germline ends came to 12 bases. The CDR3 runs to 13 residues. CDR3 nucleotide sequence: TGTGCCACCAGTGATCCTCGTTGGAGCGAGCAGTTCTTC. Its translation: CATSDPRWSEQFF.